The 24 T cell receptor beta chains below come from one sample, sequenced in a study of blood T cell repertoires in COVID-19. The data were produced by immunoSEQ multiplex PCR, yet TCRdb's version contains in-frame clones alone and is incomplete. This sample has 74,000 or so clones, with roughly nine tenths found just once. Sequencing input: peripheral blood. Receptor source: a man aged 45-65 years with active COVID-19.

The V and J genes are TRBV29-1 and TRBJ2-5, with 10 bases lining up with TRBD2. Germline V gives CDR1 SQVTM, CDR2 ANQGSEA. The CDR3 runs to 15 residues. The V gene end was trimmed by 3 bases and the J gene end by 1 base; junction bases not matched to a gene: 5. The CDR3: CSVEERGGLQETQYF. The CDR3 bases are TGCAGCGTTGAGGAGCGGGGGGGCCTCCAAGAGACCCAGTACTTC.

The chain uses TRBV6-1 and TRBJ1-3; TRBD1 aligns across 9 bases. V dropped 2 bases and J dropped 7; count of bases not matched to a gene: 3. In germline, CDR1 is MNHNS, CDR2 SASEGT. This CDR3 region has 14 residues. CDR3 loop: CASSERQGGNTIYF. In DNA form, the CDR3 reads TGTGCCAGCAGTGAACGACAGGGGGGTAACACCATATATTTT.

As DNA, the CDR3 is TGTGCCAGCAGCTTCCGACAGGGCCCCTACGAGCAGTACTTC. It is translated as CASSFRQGPYEQYF. The J gene is TRBJ2-7, the V gene TRBV7-7, with 7 bases identical to TRBD1. Trimming removed 3 bases from V and 2 bases from J; junction bases left unmatched: 4. The CDR3 loop spans 14 amino acids. Germline CDR1 and CDR2: SSHAT and FNYEAQ (reference sequence).

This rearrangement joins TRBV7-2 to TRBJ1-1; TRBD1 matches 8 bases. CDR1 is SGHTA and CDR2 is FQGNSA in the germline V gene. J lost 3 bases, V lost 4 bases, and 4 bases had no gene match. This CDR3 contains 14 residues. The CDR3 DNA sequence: TGTGCCAGCAGCTACAACAGGGGGGACACTGAAGCTTTCTTT. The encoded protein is CASSYNRGDTEAFF.

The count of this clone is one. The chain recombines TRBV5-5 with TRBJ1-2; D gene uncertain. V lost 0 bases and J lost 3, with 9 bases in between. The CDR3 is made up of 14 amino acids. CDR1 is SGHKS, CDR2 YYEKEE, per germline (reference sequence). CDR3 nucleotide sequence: TGTGCCAGCAGCTTGGGAGGAATTGACTATGGCTACACCTTC. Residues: CASSLGGIDYGYTF.

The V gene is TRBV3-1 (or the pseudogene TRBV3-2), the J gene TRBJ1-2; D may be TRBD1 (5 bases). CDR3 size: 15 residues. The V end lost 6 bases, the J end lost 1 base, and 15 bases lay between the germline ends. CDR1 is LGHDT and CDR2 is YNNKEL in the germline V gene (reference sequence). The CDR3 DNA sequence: TGTGCCAGCAGACTCAGGGACTCCGATAACTATGGCTACACCTTC. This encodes CASRLRDSDNYGYTF.

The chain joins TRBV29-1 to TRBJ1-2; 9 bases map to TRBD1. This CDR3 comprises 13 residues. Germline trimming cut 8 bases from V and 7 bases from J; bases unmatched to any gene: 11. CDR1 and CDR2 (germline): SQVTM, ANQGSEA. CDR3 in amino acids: CSFLGGQGGGYTF. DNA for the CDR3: TGCAGCTTCCTGGGGGGACAGGGTGGTGGCTACACCTTC.

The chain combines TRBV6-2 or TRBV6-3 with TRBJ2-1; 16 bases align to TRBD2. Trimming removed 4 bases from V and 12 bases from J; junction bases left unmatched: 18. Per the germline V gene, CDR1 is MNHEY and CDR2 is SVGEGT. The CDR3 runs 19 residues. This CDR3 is CASSFRPGTSGGDQIRQFF. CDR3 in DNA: TGTGCCAGCAGTTTTCGTCCCGGGACTAGCGGGGGGGATCAAATCCGGCAGTTCTTC.

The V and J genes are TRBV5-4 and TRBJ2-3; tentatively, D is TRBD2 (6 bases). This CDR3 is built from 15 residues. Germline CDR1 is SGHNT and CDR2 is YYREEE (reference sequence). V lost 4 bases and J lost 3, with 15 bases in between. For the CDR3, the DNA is TGTGCCAGCAGCACCGTGGGGACTGTAACAGATACGCAGTATTTT. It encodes CASSTVGTVTDTQYF.

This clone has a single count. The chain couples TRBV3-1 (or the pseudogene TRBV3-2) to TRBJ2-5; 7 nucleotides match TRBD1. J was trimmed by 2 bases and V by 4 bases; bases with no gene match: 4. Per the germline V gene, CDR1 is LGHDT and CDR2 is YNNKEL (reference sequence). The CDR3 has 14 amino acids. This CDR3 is CASSPGTVQETQYF. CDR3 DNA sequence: TGTGCCAGCAGCCCCGGGACAGTACAAGAGACCCAGTACTTC.

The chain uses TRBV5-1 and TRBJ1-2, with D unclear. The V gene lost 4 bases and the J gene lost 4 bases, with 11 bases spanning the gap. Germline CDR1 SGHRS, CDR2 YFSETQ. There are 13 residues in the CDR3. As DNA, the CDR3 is TGCGCCAGCAGCCCGGACTGGGGCTATGGCTACACCTTC. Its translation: CASSPDWGYGYTF.

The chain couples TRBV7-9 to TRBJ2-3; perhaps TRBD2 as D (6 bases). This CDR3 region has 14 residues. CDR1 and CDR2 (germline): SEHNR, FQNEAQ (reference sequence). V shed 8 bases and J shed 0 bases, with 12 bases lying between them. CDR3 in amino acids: CASSGEGSTDTQYF. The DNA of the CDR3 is TGTGCCAGCTCGGGGGAAGGGAGCACAGATACGCAGTATTTT.

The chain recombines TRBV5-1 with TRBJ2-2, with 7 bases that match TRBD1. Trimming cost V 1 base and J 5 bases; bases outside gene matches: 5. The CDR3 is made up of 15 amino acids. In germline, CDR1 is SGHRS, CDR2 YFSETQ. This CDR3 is CASSLHRGETGELFF. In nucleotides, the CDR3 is TGCGCCAGCAGCTTGCACAGGGGAGAAACCGGGGAGCTGTTTTTT.

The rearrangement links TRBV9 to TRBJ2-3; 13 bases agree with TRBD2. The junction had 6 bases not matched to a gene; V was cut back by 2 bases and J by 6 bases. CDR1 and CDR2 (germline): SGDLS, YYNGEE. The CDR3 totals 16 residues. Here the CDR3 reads CASSVTLAGGQDTQYF. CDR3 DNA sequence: TGTGCCAGCAGCGTGACACTAGCGGGGGGGCAGGATACGCAGTATTTT.

The CDR3 spells CASTLGQGNQQYF. The CDR3 DNA is TGTGCCAGCACACTGGGACAGGGAAATCAGCAGTACTTC. The J gene is TRBJ2-7, the V gene TRBV12-3 or TRBV12-4, with 9 bases aligning to TRBD1. The CDR3 covers 13 residues. V trimming: 7 bases; J trimming: 8 bases; junction bases outside the gene matches: 9.

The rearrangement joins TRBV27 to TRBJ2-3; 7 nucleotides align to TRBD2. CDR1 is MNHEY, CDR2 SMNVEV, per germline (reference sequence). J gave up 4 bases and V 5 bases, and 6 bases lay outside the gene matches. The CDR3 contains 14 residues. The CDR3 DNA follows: TGTGCCAGCAGTCTTCGACTAGCTCCAGATACGCAGTATTTT. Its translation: CASSLRLAPDTQYF.

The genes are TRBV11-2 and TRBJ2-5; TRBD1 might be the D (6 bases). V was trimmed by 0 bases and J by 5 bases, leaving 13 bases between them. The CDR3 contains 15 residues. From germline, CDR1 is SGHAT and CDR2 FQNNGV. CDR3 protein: CASSLDYYRVETQYF. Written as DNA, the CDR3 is TGTGCCAGCAGCTTAGATTATTACAGGGTTGAGACCCAGTACTTC.

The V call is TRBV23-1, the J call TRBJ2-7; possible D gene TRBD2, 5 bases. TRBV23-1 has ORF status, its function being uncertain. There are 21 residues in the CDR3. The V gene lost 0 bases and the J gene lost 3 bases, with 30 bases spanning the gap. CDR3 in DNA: TGCGCCAGCAGTCAATCTAGCGTTCCTAACGGGCGAAGAAGTGAGGACTACGAGCAGTACTTC. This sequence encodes CASSQSSVPNGRRSEDYEQYF.

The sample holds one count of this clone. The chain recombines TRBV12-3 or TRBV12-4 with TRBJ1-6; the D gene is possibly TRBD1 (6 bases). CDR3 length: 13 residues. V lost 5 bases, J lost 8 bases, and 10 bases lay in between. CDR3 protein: CASSVTGDSPLHF. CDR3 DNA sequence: TGTGCCAGCAGTGTGACAGGAGATTCACCCCTCCACTTT.

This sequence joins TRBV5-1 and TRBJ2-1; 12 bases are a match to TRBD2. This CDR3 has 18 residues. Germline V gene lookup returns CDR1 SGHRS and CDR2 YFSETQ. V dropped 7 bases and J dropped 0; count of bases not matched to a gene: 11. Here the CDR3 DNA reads TGCGCCAGCGGCCTCCTAGCGGGGGGGAAGACCTCCTACAATGAGCAGTTCTTC. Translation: CASGLLAGGKTSYNEQFF.

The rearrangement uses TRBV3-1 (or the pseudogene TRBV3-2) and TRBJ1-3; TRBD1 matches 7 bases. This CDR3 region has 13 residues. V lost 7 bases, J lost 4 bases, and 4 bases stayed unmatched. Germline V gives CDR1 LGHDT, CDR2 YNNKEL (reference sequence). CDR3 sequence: CASKQGRGNTIYF. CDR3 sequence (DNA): TGTGCCAGCAAACAGGGGCGCGGAAACACCATATATTTT.

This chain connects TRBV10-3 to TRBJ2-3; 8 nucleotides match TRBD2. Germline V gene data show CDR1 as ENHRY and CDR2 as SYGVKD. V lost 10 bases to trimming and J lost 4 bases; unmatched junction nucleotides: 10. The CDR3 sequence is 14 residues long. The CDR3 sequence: CATTGSGGPDTQYF. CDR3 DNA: TGTGCCACCACAGGAAGCGGGGGTCCAGATACGCAGTATTTT.

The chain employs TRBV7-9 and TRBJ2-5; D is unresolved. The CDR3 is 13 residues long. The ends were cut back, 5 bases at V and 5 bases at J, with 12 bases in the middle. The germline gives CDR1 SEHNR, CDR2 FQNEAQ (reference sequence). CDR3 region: CASSPLFPETQYF. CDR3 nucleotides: TGTGCCAGCAGCCCCCTCTTTCCGGAGACCCAGTACTTC.

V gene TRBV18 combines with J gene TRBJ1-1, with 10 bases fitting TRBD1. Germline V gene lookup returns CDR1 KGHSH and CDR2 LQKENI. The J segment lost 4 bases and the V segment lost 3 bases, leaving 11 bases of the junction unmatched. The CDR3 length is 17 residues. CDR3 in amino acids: CASSPTDRGSTGTEAFF. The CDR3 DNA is TGTGCCAGCTCACCGACGGACAGGGGGAGTACGGGCACTGAAGCTTTCTTT.